This T cell receptor beta chain was observed in a study of OX40 agonist ivuxolimab in advanced cancers. Study in general: The mean age was about 57 years, ranging from about 20 to 90, with about 87% of participants male.

This clone was found once. Here immunoSEQ multiplex PCR was the method, and the copy in TCRdb shows in-frame clones only, minus some. The table has 8,000 to 13,000 clones, around four fifths seen once. The CDR3 contains 16 residues. CDR1 is LGHNA, CDR2 YNFKEQ, per germline. Patients were ruled out by autoimmune disease history or systemic immunosuppression. J is TRBJ2-5 and V is TRBV4-2; D perhaps matches TRBD2 (5 bases). The DNA end is a closer match to TRBJ2-7, so the J assignment may be wrong. This TCR derives from an adult with an advanced solid tumor such as melanoma, head and neck, liver or kidney cancer. The starting material was CD4+ or CD8+ T cells sorted from blood, obtained in a trial of the OX40 agonist ivuxolimab. CDR3 sequence: CASSQDIGKGLYEQYF. The CDR3 nucleotides are TGTGCCAGCAGCCAAGATATCGGGAAAGGACTCTACGAGCAGTACTTC.